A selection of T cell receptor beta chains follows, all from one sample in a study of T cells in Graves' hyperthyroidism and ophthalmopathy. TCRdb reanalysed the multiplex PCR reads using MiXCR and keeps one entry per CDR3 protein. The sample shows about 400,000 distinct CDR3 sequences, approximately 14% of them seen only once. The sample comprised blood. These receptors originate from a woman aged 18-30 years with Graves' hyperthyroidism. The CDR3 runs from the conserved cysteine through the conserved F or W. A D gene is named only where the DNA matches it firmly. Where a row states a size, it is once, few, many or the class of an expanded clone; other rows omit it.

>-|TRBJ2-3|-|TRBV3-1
CASSRGGARADTQYF
TGTGCCAGCAGCCGAGGGGGGGCGAGGGCAGATACGCAGTATTTT
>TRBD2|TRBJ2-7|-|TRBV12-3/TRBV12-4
CASSSLTGLAGAYHEQYF
TGTGCCAGCAGCTCACTCACAGGACTAGCGGGAGCCTACCACGAGCAGTACTTC
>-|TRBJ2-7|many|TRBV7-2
CASSFSGGEQYF
TGTGCCAGCAGCTTCTCCGGGGGCGAGCAGTACTTC
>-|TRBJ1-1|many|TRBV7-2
CASSVMTGNTEAFF
TGTGCCAGCAGCGTCATGACAGGGAACACTGAAGCTTTCTTT
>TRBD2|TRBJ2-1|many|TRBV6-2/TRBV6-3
CASSHIQGSSSSGRSYNEQFF
TGTGCCAGCAGCCATATACAGGGGAGCTCCTCTAGCGGGAGGTCCTACAATGAGCAGTTCTTC
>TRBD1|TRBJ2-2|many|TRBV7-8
CASSRGQGTGGELFF
TGTGCCAGCAGCCGGGGACAGGGAACTGGCGGGGAGCTGTTTTTT
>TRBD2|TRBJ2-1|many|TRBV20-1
CSADSGRSSYNEQFF
TGCAGTGCCGATAGCGGGAGGAGCTCCTACAATGAGCAGTTCTTC
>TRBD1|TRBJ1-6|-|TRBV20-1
CSASEYRGRINNSPLHF
TGCAGTGCTAGCGAATACAGGGGGCGTATCAATAATTCACCCCTCCACTTT
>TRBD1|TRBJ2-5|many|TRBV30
CAWRAPGGGETQYF
TGTGCCTGGAGGGCGCCAGGGGGCGGGGAGACCCAGTACTTC
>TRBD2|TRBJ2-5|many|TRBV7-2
CASSLLLAGGLRETQYF
TGTGCCAGCAGCTTACTTCTAGCGGGAGGGTTGCGAGAGACCCAGTACTTC
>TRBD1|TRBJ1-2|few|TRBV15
CATSRDIPGQGDGYTF
TGTGCCACCAGCAGAGATATTCCGGGACAGGGCGATGGCTACACCTTC
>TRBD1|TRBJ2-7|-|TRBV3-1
CASSHDRDSIYEQYF
TGTGCCAGCAGCCATGACCGGGACAGTATTTACGAGCAGTACTTC
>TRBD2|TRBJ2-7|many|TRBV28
CASRSGLAMFSSYEQYF
TGTGCCAGCAGATCGGGACTAGCAATGTTTAGCTCCTACGAGCAGTACTTC
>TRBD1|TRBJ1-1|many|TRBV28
CASRDRENTEAFF
TGTGCCAGCAGAGACAGGGAAAACACTGAAGCTTTCTTT
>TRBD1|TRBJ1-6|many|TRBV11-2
CASSLGGTGTKSPLHF
TGTGCCAGCAGCTTGGGGGGGACAGGGACCAAGTCACCCCTCCACTTT
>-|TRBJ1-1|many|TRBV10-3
CAIRGGGTEAFF
TGTGCCATCAGGGGGGGGGGGACTGAAGCTTTCTTT
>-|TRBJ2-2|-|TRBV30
CAWIRWLAGGPNTGELFF
TGTGCCTGGATACGGTGGCTTGCCGGGGGCCCGAACACCGGGGAGCTGTTTTTT
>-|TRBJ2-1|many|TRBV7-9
CASSLESGTEQFF
TGTGCCAGCAGCTTAGAGTCTGGGACAGAGCAGTTCTTC
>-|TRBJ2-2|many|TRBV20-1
CSAMGPAGVTGELFF
TGCAGTGCTATGGGGCCAGCAGGGGTTACCGGGGAGCTGTTTTTT
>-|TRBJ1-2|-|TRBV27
CASSGLEGTPYGYTF
TGTGCCAGCAGTGGTCTAGAGGGCACTCCCTATGGCTACACCTTC
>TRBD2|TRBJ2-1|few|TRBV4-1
CASSQRAGTTIYNEQFF
TGCGCCAGCAGCCAACGCGCCGGGACTACTATCTACAATGAGCAGTTCTTC
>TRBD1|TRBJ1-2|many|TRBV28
CASSLRRGQRYGYTF
TGTGCCAGCAGTCTACGCCGGGGACAGCGCTATGGCTACACCTTC
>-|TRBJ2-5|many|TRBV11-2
CASSLSDSLYF
TGTGCCAGCAGCTTATCTGACTCATTGTACTTC
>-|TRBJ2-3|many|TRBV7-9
CASNNLPAPTDTQYF
TGTGCCAGCAACAACCTCCCGGCCCCCACAGATACGCAGTATTTT
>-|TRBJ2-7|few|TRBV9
CASSGGAAAYEQYF
TGTGCCAGCAGCGGGGGGGCTGCAGCCTACGAGCAGTACTTC
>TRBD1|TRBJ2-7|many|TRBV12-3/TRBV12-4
CASSLSDRGNYEQYF
TGTGCCAGCAGTTTAAGCGACAGGGGGAACTACGAGCAGTACTTC
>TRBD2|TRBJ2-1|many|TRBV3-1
CASSQVPLRGRANEQFF
TGTGCCAGCAGCCAAGTCCCACTCCGCGGGAGGGCCAATGAGCAGTTCTTC
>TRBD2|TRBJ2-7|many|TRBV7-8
CASSLEGLEQYF
TGTGCCAGCAGCTTAGAGGGACTAGAGCAGTACTTC
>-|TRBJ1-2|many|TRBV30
CAWTDEYGYTF
TGTGCCTGGACTGACGAATATGGCTACACCTTC
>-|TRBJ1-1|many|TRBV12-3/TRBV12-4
CASSLATERNTEAFF
TGTGCCAGCAGTTTAGCTACAGAGAGGAACACTGAAGCTTTCTTT
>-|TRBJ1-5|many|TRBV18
CASSPQGARNQPQHF
TGTGCCAGCTCACCACAGGGCGCGCGCAATCAGCCCCAGCATTTT
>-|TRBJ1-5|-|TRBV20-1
CSATLPWGALNQPQHF
TGCAGTGCTACCCTCCCCTGGGGGGCACTGAATCAGCCCCAGCATTTT
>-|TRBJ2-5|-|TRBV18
CASSPTRQLGQETQYF
TGTGCCAGCTCACCAACTCGACAGCTTGGCCAAGAGACCCAGTACTTC
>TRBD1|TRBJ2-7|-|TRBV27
CASSLSWTGIHEQYF
TGTGCCAGCAGTTTATCGTGGACAGGAATCCACGAGCAGTACTTC
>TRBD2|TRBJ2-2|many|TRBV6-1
CASSKGLAGGNTGELFF
TGTGCCAGCAGTAAGGGACTAGCGGGAGGAAACACCGGGGAGCTGTTTTTT
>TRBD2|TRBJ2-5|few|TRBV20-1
CSARDVAGVWETQYF
TGCAGTGCTAGAGATGTCGCGGGAGTGTGGGAGACCCAGTACTTC
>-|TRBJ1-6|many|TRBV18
CASSPKSTGSNSPLHF
TGTGCCAGCTCACCAAAGTCTACAGGGTCGAATTCACCCCTCCACTTT
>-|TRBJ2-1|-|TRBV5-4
CASRQGSWTITKQFF
TGTGCCAGCAGGCAGGGGAGCTGGACTATCACCAAGCAGTTCTTC
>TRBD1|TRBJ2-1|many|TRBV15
CATSGTDPYNEQFF
TGTGCCACCTCCGGGACAGACCCCTACAATGAGCAGTTCTTC
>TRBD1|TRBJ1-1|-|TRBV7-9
CASRREGADTEAFF
TGTGCCAGCAGAAGAGAGGGGGCAGACACTGAAGCTTTCTTT